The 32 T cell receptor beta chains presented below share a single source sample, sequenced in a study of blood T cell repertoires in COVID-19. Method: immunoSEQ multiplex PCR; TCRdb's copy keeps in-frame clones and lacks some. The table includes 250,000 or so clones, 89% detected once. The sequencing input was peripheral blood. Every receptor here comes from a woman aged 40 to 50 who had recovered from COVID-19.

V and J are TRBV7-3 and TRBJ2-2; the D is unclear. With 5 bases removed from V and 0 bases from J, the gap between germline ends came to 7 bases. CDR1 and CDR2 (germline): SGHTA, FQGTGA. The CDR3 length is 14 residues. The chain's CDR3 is CASSTPTNTGELFF. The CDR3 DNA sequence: TGTGCCAGCAGCACTCCAACGAACACCGGGGAGCTGTTTTTT.

The CDR3 DNA reads TGTGCCTGGAACGGTGTCGGAGCGCCTACGCAGTATTTT. It translates to CAWNGVGAPTQYF. V gene TRBV30 combines with J gene TRBJ2-3; no reliable D call. This CDR3 region has 13 residues. Deletions cut 4 bases from V and 8 bases from J, with 16 bases between. Germline assignment: CDR1 GTSNPN and CDR2 SVGIG (reference sequence).

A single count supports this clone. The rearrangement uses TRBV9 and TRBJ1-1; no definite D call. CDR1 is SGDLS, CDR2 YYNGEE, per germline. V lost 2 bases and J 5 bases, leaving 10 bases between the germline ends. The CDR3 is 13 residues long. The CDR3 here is CASSVGPGTEAFF. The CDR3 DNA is TGTGCCAGCAGCGTTGGTCCGGGAACTGAAGCTTTCTTT.

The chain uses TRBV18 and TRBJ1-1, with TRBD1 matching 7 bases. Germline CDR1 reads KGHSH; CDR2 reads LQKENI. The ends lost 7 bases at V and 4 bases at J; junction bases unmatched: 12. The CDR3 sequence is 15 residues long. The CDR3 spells CASLPSTGVSTEAFF. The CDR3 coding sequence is TGTGCCAGCTTGCCGTCAACAGGGGTATCCACTGAAGCTTTCTTT.

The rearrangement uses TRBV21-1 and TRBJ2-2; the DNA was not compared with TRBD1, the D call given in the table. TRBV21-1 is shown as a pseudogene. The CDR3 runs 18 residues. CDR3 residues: CASSKETFGDRGAGELFF. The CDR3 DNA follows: TGTGCCAGCAGCAAAGAAACCTTCGGGGACAGAGGGGCCGGGGAGCTGTTTTTT.

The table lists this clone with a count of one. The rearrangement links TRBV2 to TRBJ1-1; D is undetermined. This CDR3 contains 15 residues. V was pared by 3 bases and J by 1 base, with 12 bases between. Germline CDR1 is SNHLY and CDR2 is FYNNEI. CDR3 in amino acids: CASSDHGSGNTEAFF. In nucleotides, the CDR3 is TGTGCCAGCAGTGACCACGGGAGCGGGAACACTGAAGCTTTCTTT.

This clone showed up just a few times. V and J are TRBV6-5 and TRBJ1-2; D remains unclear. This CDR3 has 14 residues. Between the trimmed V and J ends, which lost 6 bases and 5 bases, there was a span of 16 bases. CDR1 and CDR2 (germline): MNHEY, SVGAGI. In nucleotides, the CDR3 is TGTGCCAGCAGCATCGCGGCAGAAGATTATGGCTACACCTTC. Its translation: CASSIAAEDYGYTF.

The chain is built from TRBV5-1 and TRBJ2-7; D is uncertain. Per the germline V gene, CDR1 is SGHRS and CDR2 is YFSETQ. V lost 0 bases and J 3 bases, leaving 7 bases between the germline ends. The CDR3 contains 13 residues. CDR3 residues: CASSLASGYEQYF. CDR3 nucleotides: TGCGCCAGCAGCTTGGCTTCAGGCTACGAGCAGTACTTC.

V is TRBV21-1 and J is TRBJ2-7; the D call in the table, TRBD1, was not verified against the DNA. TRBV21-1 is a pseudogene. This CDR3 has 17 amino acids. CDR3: CASSNVWGAPDPYEQYV. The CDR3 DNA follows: TGTGCCAGCAGCAATGTTTGGGGCGCACCAGACCCCTACGAGCAGTACGTC.

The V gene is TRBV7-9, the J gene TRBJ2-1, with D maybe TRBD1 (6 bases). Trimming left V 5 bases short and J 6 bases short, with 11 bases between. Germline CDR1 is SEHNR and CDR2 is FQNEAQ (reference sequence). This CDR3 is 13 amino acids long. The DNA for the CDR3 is TGTGCCAGCAGCCACAGGGTTAGCAATGAGCAGTTCTTC. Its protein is CASSHRVSNEQFF.

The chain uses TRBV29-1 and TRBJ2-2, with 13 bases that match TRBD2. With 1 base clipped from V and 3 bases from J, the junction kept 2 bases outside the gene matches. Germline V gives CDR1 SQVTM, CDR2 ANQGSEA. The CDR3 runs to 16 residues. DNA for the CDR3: TGCAGCGTTGAAGGGGGACTAGCGGGACACACCGGGGAGCTGTTTTTT. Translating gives CSVEGGLAGHTGELFF.

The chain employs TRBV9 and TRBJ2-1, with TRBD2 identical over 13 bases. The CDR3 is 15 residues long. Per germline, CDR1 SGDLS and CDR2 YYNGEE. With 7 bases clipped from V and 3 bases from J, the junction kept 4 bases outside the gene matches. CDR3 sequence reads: CASGTSGVFYNEQFF. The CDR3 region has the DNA TGTGCCAGCGGGACTAGCGGGGTTTTCTACAATGAGCAGTTCTTC.

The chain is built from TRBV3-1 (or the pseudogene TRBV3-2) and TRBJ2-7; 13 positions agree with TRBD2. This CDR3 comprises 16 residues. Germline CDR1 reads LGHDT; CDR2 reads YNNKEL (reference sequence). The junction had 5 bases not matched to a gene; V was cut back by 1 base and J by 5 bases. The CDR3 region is CASSQVPGLAGHEQYF. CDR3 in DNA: TGTGCCAGCAGCCAAGTCCCGGGACTAGCGGGGCACGAGCAGTACTTC.

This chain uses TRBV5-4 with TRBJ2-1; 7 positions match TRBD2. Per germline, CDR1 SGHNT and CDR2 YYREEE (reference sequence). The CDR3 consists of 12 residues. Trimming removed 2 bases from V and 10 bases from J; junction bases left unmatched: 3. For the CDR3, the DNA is TGTGCCAGCAGCTTAGGGACTACCGAGCAGTTCTTC. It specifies CASSLGTTEQFF.

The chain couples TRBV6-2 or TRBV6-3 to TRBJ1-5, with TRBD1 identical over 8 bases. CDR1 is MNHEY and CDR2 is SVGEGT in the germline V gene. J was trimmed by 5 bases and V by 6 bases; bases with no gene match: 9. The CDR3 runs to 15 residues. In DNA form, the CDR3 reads TGTGCCAGCAGCCCCGGGACAGGAGGTTATCAGCCCCAGCATTTT. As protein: CASSPGTGGYQPQHF.

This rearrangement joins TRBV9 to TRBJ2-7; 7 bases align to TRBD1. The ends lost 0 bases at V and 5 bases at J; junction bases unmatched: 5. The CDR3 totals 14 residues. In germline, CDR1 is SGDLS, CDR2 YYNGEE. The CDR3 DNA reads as TGTGCCAGCAGCGTAGCCCCAGGGGGTGACGAGCAGTACTTC. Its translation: CASSVAPGGDEQYF.

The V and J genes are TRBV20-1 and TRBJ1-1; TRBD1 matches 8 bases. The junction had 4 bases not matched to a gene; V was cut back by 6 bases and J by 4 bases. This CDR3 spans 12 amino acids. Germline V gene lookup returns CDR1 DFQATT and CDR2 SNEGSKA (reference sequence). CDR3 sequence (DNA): TGCAGTGCCAGTACAGGGGGCACTGAAGCTTTCTTT. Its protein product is CSASTGGTEAFF.

In DNA, the CDR3 is TGTGCCAGCTCACCGGGGCCGGGGGACACTGAAGCTTTCTTT. Translated, it gives CASSPGPGDTEAFF. The chain links TRBV18 to TRBJ1-1; the D gene is possibly TRBD1 (5 bases). The CDR3 extends over 14 amino acids. CDR1 KGHSH and CDR2 LQKENI come from the germline V gene. The germline V and J ends were trimmed by 3 bases and 3 bases, with 11 bases remaining between them. The whole variable domain, remainder taken from reference TRBV18 and TRBJ1-1, is NAGVMQNPRHLVRRRGQEARLRCSPMKGHSHVYWYRQLPEEGLKFMVYLQKENIIDESGMPKERFSAEFPKEGPSILRIQQVVRGDSAAYFCASSPGPGDTEAFFGQGTRLTVV.

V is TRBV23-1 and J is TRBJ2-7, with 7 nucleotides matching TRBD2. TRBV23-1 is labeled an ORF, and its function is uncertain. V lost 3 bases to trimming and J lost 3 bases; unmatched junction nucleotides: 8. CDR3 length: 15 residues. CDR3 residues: CASSHDGRGYYEQYF. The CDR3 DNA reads TGCGCCAGCAGTCACGATGGGAGGGGCTACTACGAGCAGTACTTC.

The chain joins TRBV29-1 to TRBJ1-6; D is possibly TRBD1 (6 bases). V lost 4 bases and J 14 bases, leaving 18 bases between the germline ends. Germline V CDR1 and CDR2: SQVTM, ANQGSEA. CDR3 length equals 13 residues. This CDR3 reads CSVGDRWPGTLHF. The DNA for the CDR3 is TGCAGCGTTGGAGACAGGTGGCCGGGGACCCTCCACTTT.

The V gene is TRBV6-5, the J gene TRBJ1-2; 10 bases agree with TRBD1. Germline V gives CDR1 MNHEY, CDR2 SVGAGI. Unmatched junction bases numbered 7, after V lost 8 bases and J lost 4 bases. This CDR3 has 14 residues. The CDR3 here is CASRDRGLGYGYTF. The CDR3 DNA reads TGTGCCAGCCGGGACAGGGGATTGGGCTATGGCTACACCTTC.

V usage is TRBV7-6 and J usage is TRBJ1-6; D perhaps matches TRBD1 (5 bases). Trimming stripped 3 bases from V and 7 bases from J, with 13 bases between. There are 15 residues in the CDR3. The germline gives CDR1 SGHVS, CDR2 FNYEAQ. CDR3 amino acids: CASSLTASGNSPLHF. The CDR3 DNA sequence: TGTGCCAGCAGCTTGACAGCCTCTGGAAATTCACCCCTCCACTTT.

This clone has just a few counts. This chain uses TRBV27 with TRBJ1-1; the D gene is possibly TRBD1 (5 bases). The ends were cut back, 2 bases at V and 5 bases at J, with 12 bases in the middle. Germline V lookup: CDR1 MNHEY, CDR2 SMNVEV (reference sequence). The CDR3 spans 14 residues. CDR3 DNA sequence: TGTGCCAGCAGTTTAAGGGGATGGAATACTGAAGCTTTCTTT. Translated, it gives CASSLRGWNTEAFF.

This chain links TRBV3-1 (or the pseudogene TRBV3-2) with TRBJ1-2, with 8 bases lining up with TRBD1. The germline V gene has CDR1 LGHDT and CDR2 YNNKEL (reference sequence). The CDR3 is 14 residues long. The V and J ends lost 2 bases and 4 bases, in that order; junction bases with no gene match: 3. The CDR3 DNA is TGTGCCAGCAGCCAAAATACAGGGGGCTATGGCTACACCTTC. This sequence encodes CASSQNTGGYGYTF.

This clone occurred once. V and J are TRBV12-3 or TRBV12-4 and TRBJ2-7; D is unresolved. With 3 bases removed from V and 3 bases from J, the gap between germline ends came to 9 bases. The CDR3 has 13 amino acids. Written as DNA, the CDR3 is TGTGCCAGCAGTTTGGCCCTAGACTACGAGCAGTACTTC. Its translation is CASSLALDYEQYF.

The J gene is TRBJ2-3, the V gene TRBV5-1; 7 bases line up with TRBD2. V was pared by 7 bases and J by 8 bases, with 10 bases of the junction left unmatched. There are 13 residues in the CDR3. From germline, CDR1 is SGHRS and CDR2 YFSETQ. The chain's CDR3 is CASGSGLLFTQYF. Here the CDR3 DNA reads TGCGCCAGCGGATCGGGACTACTCTTTACGCAGTATTTT.

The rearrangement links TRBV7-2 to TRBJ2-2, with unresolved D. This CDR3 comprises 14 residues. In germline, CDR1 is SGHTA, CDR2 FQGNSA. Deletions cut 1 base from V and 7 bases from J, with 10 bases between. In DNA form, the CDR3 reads TGTGCCAGCAGCTTAGACTCCGGTTACGGGGAGCTGTTTTTT. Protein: CASSLDSGYGELFF.

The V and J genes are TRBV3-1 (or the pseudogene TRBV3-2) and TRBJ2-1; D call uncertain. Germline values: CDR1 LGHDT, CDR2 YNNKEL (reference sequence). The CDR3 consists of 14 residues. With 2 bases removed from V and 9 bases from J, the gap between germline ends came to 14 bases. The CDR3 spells CASSQSSHPGEQFF. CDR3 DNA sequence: TGTGCCAGCAGCCAAAGCTCCCACCCGGGTGAGCAGTTCTTC.

The DNA for the CDR3 is TGTGCCAGCAGCCCCGGACTAGCGGGAGGAGAGACCCAGTACTTC. Translation: CASSPGLAGGETQYF. The chain employs TRBV5-4 and TRBJ2-5, with 14 bases lining up with TRBD2. This CDR3 spans 15 amino acids. Trimming cost V 4 bases and J 4 bases; bases outside gene matches: 3. Germline CDR1 reads SGHNT; CDR2 reads YYREEE (reference sequence).

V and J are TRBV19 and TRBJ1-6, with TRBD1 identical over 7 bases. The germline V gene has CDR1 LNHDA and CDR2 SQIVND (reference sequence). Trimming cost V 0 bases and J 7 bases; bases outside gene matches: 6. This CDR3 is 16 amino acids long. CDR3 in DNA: TGTGCCAGTAGTATAGAGGAGGGCAGGGGGAATTCACCCCTCCACTTT. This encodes CASSIEEGRGNSPLHF.

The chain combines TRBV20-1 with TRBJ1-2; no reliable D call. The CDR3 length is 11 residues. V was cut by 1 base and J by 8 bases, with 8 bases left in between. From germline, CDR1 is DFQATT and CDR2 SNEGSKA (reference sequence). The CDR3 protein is CSARGLGGYTF. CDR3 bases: TGCAGTGCTAGAGGCCTCGGGGGCTACACCTTC.

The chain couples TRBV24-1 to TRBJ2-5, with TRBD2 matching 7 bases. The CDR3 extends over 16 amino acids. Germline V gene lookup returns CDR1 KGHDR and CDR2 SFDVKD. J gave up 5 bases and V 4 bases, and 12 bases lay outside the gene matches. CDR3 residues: CATSELAGEAAETQYF. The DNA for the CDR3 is TGTGCCACCAGTGAATTGGCGGGAGAAGCGGCGGAGACCCAGTACTTC.